The sequence of this T cell receptor (beta chain) was determined in a study of regulatory T cells in long-lasting Graves disease. Arm-PCR with iRepertoire HTBI primers amplified the CDR3 regions for these TCR beta libraries. From the multiplex PCR reads, TCRdb called clonotypes with MiXCR, one entry per CDR3 protein. The data hold approximately 400,000 distinct CDR3 sequences, with 14% to 15% observed a single time. Time point indicated: newly diagnosed GD, antithyroid drugs for less than 3 months. Making the TCR library involved RNA that had been extracted from PBMCs. Ten or more counts support this clonotype. These data are also associated with another study on T cells in Graves' hyperthyroidism and ophthalmopathy.

The clonotype was recovered from a woman younger than 45 with Graves disease. The sequences come from peripheral blood mononuclear cells (PBMCs), collected at new diagnosis, from a patient treated with antithyroid drugs.

The CDR3 loop is CASSYGGVRTGELFF. For the CDR3, the DNA is TGTGCCAGCAGTTACGGCGGGGTGAGAACCGGGGAGCTGTTTTTT. The chain recombines TRBV6-2 or TRBV6-3 with TRBJ2-2, with D perhaps matching TRBD2 (6 bases). The CDR3 runs 15 residues. Trimming took off 2 bases at V and 5 bases at J, with 12 bases between the two ends. Germline loops: CDR1 MNHEY, CDR2 SVGEGT.